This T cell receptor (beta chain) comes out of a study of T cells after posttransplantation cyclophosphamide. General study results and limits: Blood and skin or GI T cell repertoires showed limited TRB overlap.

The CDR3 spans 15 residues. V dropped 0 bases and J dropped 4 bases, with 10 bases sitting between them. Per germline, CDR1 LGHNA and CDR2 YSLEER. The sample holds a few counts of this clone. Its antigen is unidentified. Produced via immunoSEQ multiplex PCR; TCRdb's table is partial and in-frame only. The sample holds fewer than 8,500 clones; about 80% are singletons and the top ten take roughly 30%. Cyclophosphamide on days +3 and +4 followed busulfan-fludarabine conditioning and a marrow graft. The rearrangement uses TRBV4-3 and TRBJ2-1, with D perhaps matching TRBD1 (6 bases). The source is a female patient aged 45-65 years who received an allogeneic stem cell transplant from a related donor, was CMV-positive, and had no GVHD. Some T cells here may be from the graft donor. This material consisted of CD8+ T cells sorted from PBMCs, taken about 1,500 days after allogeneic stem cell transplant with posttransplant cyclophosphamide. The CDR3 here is CASSQDGGRYNEQFF. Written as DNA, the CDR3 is TGCGCCAGCAGCCAAGATGGGGGCCGGTACAATGAGCAGTTCTTC.